The rows below give T cell receptor beta chains drawn from one sample of a study of cytomegalovirus exposure and HLA in healthy donors. Profiled with immunoSEQ multiplex PCR; TCRdb holds only in-frame clones, not every one. The sample has about 150,000 clones; 65% to 80% are singletons. What was sequenced was PBMCs. These receptors were obtained from a woman aged 40 to 50 in good health and CMV-seropositive. Both conserved end residues are part of each CDR3. Fields, in order: CDR3 DNA, CDR3 protein, clone size, J gene, V gene, D gene. The D gene is left open where the match is weak. A row's size may be missing; if present it is once, few, many or a size class.

cdr3_nt: TGTGCCAGCAGTGAACGTGGACTAGCGGGGCCTCTACGGGAGACCCAGTACTTC
cdr3_aa: CASSERGLAGPLRETQYF
clone_size: .
j_call: TRBJ2-5
v_call: TRBV2
d_call: TRBD2

cdr3_nt: TGTGCCAGTAGTGTTACAGGGGCTGGGGCCAACGTCCTGACTTTC
cdr3_aa: CASSVTGAGANVLTF
clone_size: .
j_call: TRBJ2-6
v_call: TRBV19
d_call: TRBD1

cdr3_nt: TGCGCCAGCAGCTTGTTCGCGGGGAGTAACGAGCAGTACTTC
cdr3_aa: CASSLFAGSNEQYF
clone_size: few
j_call: TRBJ2-7
v_call: TRBV5-1
d_call: .

cdr3_nt: TGTGCCAGCAGCAACCGGGACAGGGTCTATCAGCCCCAGCATTTT
cdr3_aa: CASSNRDRVYQPQHF
clone_size: .
j_call: TRBJ1-5
v_call: TRBV28
d_call: TRBD1

cdr3_nt: TGTGCCAGCAGTTACTCTCGGACTGTCTCCTACGAGCAGTACTTC
cdr3_aa: CASSYSRTVSYEQYF
clone_size: few
j_call: TRBJ2-7
v_call: TRBV6-5
d_call: .

cdr3_nt: TGTGCCACCAGCAGAGACGGGCTAGCGGAGGGGAATGAGCAGTTCTTC
cdr3_aa: CATSRDGLAEGNEQFF
clone_size: .
j_call: TRBJ2-1
v_call: TRBV15
d_call: TRBD2

cdr3_nt: TGTGCCAGTACCAACAGGCAGGGGGCGAGGGGGAAGCAAGCTTTCTTT
cdr3_aa: CASTNRQGARGKQAFF
clone_size: .
j_call: TRBJ1-1
v_call: TRBV19
d_call: TRBD1

cdr3_nt: TGTGCCAGCAGTGGAGGGATCGGAAACACCATATATTTT
cdr3_aa: CASSGGIGNTIYF
clone_size: .
j_call: TRBJ1-3
v_call: TRBV2
d_call: .

cdr3_nt: TGCGCCAGCAGCCGCAGGGCGGGGGAGGGCTACAATGAGCAGTTCTTC
cdr3_aa: CASSRRAGEGYNEQFF
clone_size: .
j_call: TRBJ2-1
v_call: TRBV5-1
d_call: TRBD2

cdr3_nt: TGTTCCAGCAGCGGGGGGAAACATGGGGCAGATACGCAGTATTTT
cdr3_aa: CSSSGGKHGADTQYF
clone_size: .
j_call: TRBJ2-3
v_call: TRBV7-9
d_call: TRBD2

cdr3_nt: TGCGCCAGCAGCTTGGAAGGAGGGAGCCAGGTCGGCTACACCTTC
cdr3_aa: CASSLEGGSQVGYTF
clone_size: .
j_call: TRBJ1-2
v_call: TRBV5-1
d_call: .

cdr3_nt: TGTGCCAGCTCACCGGGACTCAATCAGCCCCAGCATTTT
cdr3_aa: CASSPGLNQPQHF
clone_size: .
j_call: TRBJ1-5
v_call: TRBV18
d_call: .

cdr3_nt: TGCGCCAGCAGCACCTGGACGGGGTCCCCCGAGCAGTACTTC
cdr3_aa: CASSTWTGSPEQYF
clone_size: .
j_call: TRBJ2-7
v_call: TRBV5-1
d_call: .

cdr3_nt: TGTGCCAGTAGTATAGCCAGGACAGGGGTCTACGAGCAGTACTTC
cdr3_aa: CASSIARTGVYEQYF
clone_size: .
j_call: TRBJ2-7
v_call: TRBV19
d_call: TRBD1

cdr3_nt: TGTGCCAGTAGTATGAGTAGTGAACATCAGCCCCAGCATTTT
cdr3_aa: CASSMSSEHQPQHF
clone_size: once
j_call: TRBJ1-5
v_call: TRBV19
d_call: .

cdr3_nt: TGTGCCATCAGTGCGGACAGGGGAGGATCCTCTGGGGCCAACGGCCTGACTTTC
cdr3_aa: CAISADRGGSSGANGLTF
clone_size: .
j_call: TRBJ2-6
v_call: TRBV10-3
d_call: TRBD1

cdr3_nt: TGTGCCAGCAGCTTGCGGGGGATCCCCGACACTGAAGCTTTCTTT
cdr3_aa: CASSLRGIPDTEAFF
clone_size: .
j_call: TRBJ1-1
v_call: TRBV7-3
d_call: .

cdr3_nt: TGTGCCAGCAGTGAATCCGCCAGGGGCTATGGCTACACCTTC
cdr3_aa: CASSESARGYGYTF
clone_size: .
j_call: TRBJ1-2
v_call: TRBV2
d_call: .

cdr3_nt: TGTGCCAGCAGCGTAACCGGGGGGGCCTCTGGGGCCAACGGCCTGACTTTC
cdr3_aa: CASSVTGGASGANGLTF
clone_size: .
j_call: TRBJ2-6
v_call: TRBV9
d_call: TRBD2

cdr3_nt: TGTGCCAGCAGCCTCAGAGGCGCGGGGATGGACGAGCAGTACTTC
cdr3_aa: CASSLRGAGMDEQYF
clone_size: .
j_call: TRBJ2-7
v_call: TRBV7-9
d_call: .

cdr3_nt: TGTGCCAGCAGTTTTGGGGGGGTGAACACCGGGGAGCTGTTTTTT
cdr3_aa: CASSFGGVNTGELFF
clone_size: .
j_call: TRBJ2-2
v_call: TRBV28
d_call: TRBD2

cdr3_nt: TGTGCCAGCAGTTTCCGAGGGACACCGGAAGCTTTCTTT
cdr3_aa: CASSFRGTPEAFF
clone_size: .
j_call: TRBJ1-1
v_call: TRBV13
d_call: .

cdr3_nt: TGTGCCAGCAGCCAGGGTCCGGGACAGCTTTTTGAAGCTTTCTTT
cdr3_aa: CASSQGPGQLFEAFF
clone_size: .
j_call: TRBJ1-1
v_call: TRBV14
d_call: TRBD1

cdr3_nt: TGTGCCAGCAGCCAAAGGGGGGGGGCTGTAGATACGCAGTATTTT
cdr3_aa: CASSQRGGAVDTQYF
clone_size: .
j_call: TRBJ2-3
v_call: TRBV7-2
d_call: .

cdr3_nt: TGTGCCAGCAGCCGAAATAGCGGGGGGTCCTACAATGAGCAGTTCTTC
cdr3_aa: CASSRNSGGSYNEQFF
clone_size: .
j_call: TRBJ2-1
v_call: TRBV6-4
d_call: TRBD2

cdr3_nt: TGTGCCAGCAGCCCCCGGGACTACGACTACAATGAGCAGTTCTTC
cdr3_aa: CASSPRDYDYNEQFF
clone_size: .
j_call: TRBJ2-1
v_call: TRBV6-1
d_call: TRBD2

cdr3_nt: TGCAGTGCCCGGGACTATGATGAGCAGTACTTC
cdr3_aa: CSARDYDEQYF
clone_size: .
j_call: TRBJ2-7
v_call: TRBV20-1
d_call: TRBD2

cdr3_nt: TGTGCCAGCAGTGGTTATAGCGGGGGTCCGAACACCGGGGAGCTGTTTTTT
cdr3_aa: CASSGYSGGPNTGELFF
clone_size: .
j_call: TRBJ2-2
v_call: TRBV27
d_call: TRBD2

cdr3_nt: TGTGCCAGCAGTGCAGAGCGGGAAGGAGCTTTCTTT
cdr3_aa: CASSAEREGAFF
clone_size: .
j_call: TRBJ1-1
v_call: TRBV2
d_call: .

cdr3_nt: TGTGCCAGCAGCTTCTCCTACAGCTCCTACAATGAGCAGTTCTTC
cdr3_aa: CASSFSYSSYNEQFF
clone_size: .
j_call: TRBJ2-1
v_call: TRBV11-2
d_call: .

cdr3_nt: TGCGCCAGCAGCCCCCGGCCCGGGGGATTATCCTACGAGCAGTACTTC
cdr3_aa: CASSPRPGGLSYEQYF
clone_size: .
j_call: TRBJ2-7
v_call: TRBV5-1
d_call: .

cdr3_nt: TGCGCCAGCAGCTTGACTAGCGGGGACTACGAGCAGTACTTC
cdr3_aa: CASSLTSGDYEQYF
clone_size: .
j_call: TRBJ2-7
v_call: TRBV5-1
d_call: TRBD2

cdr3_nt: TGTGCCAGCAAGGACAACAATAATTCACCCCTCCACTTT
cdr3_aa: CASKDNNNSPLHF
clone_size: .
j_call: TRBJ1-6
v_call: TRBV6-6
d_call: .

cdr3_nt: TGTGCCAGCAGCAAAGCTTTGACAGCGACGGAGACCCAGTACTTC
cdr3_aa: CASSKALTATETQYF
clone_size: .
j_call: TRBJ2-5
v_call: TRBV21-1
d_call: .

cdr3_nt: TGTGCCAGCACCAACAATGAGGGTGTCGCAGATACGCAGTATTTT
cdr3_aa: CASTNNEGVADTQYF
clone_size: .
j_call: TRBJ2-3
v_call: TRBV6-1
d_call: .

cdr3_nt: TGTGCCAGCAGCTCCTACACCCGGGACTACGGAGAGCAGTTCTTC
cdr3_aa: CASSSYTRDYGEQFF
clone_size: few
j_call: TRBJ2-1
v_call: TRBV7-9
d_call: TRBD2

cdr3_nt: TGTGCCAGTAAGGGGCAGGGTCCCTACCAAGAGACCCAGTACTTC
cdr3_aa: CASKGQGPYQETQYF
clone_size: .
j_call: TRBJ2-5
v_call: TRBV19
d_call: .

cdr3_nt: TGTGCCAGCAGCTTATCGAGTACGGTAGCGGGGTACACAGATACGCAGTATTTT
cdr3_aa: CASSLSSTVAGYTDTQYF
clone_size: .
j_call: TRBJ2-3
v_call: TRBV11-1
d_call: TRBD2

cdr3_nt: TGTGCCAGCAGCCCGATGGGGGCGCCTACGGAAAAACTGTTTTTT
cdr3_aa: CASSPMGAPTEKLFF
clone_size: .
j_call: TRBJ1-4
v_call: TRBV5-6
d_call: .

cdr3_nt: TGTGCCAGCAGCCCCGGGGGGGTGGATTCACCCCTCCACTTT
cdr3_aa: CASSPGGVDSPLHF
clone_size: .
j_call: TRBJ1-6
v_call: TRBV7-8
d_call: .

cdr3_nt: TGTGCCAGTAGTGGGACAGCCACTAACTATGGCTACACCTTC
cdr3_aa: CASSGTATNYGYTF
clone_size: .
j_call: TRBJ1-2
v_call: TRBV19
d_call: TRBD1

cdr3_nt: TGTGCCAGCAGCTTAATTGACTCCTCCTACGAGCAGTACTTC
cdr3_aa: CASSLIDSSYEQYF
clone_size: .
j_call: TRBJ2-7
v_call: TRBV5-4
d_call: .

cdr3_nt: TGCAGTGCTAGATCTGAAGAGACCCAGTACTTC
cdr3_aa: CSARSEETQYF
clone_size: .
j_call: TRBJ2-5
v_call: TRBV20-1
d_call: .

cdr3_nt: TGTGCCAGTAGTATGGGCGGGGTCCCAGGAGATACGCAGTATTTT
cdr3_aa: CASSMGGVPGDTQYF
clone_size: few
j_call: TRBJ2-3
v_call: TRBV19
d_call: .

cdr3_nt: TGTGCCAGCAGTTACGGGGCTAGCGCGGAGACCCAGTACTTC
cdr3_aa: CASSYGASAETQYF
clone_size: .
j_call: TRBJ2-5
v_call: TRBV6-6
d_call: .

cdr3_nt: TGTGCCAGCAGCTTACCCCCTAGGGGTGGGCGCAATGAGCAGTTCTTC
cdr3_aa: CASSLPPRGGRNEQFF
clone_size: .
j_call: TRBJ2-1
v_call: TRBV7-9
d_call: .

cdr3_nt: TGTGCCTCTTCGGAGGGCAGCGAGCAGTTCTTC
cdr3_aa: CASSEGSEQFF
clone_size: .
j_call: TRBJ2-1
v_call: TRBV30
d_call: .

cdr3_nt: TGTGCCCTTGGGGACACGACTAACTATGGCTACACCTTC
cdr3_aa: CALGDTTNYGYTF
clone_size: few
j_call: TRBJ1-2
v_call: TRBV30
d_call: .